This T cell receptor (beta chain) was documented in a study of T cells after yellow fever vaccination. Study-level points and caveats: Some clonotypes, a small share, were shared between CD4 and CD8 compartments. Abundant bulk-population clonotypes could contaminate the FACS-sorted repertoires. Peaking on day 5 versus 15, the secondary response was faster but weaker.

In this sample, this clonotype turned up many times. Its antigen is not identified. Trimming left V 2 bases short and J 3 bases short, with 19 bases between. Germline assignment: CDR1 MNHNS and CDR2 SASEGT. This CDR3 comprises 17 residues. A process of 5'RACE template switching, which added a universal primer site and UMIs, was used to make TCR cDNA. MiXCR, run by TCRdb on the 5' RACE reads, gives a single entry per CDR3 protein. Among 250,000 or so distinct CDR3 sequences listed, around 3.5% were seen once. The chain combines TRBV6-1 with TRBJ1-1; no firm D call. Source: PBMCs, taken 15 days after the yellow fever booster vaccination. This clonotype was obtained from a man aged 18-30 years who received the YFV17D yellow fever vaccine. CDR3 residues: CASSELGRESIYTEAFF. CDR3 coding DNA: TGTGCCAGCAGTGAATTAGGGAGAGAGTCCATTTACACTGAAGCTTTCTTT.